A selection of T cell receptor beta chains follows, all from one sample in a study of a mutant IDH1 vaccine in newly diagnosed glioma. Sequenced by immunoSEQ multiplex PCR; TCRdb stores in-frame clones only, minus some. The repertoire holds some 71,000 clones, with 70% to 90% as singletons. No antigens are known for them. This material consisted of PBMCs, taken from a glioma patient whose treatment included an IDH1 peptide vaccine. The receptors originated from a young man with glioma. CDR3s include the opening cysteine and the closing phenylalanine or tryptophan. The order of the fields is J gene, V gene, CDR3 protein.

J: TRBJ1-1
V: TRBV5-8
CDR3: CASSPWFDGGMNTEAFF

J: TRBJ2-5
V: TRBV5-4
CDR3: CASSSGLSTRQETQYF

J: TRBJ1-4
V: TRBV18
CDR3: CASSPSRGGEEKLFF

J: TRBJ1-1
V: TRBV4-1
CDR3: CASSFGRYTEAFF

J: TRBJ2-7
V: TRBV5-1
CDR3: CASSLNRGWEQYF

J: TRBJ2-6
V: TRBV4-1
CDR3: CASSQEGRRYSGANVLTF

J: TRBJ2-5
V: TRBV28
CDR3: CASSLQTGGQETQYF

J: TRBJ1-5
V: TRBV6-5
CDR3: CASSQYGKGNQPQHF

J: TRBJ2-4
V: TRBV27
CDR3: CASSLIWDGQPKNIQYF

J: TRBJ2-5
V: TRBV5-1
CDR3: CASSLLDINQETQYF

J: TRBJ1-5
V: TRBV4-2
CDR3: CASSLAGQGSQPQHF

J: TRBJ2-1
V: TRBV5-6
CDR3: CASSLVSLQAYNEQFF

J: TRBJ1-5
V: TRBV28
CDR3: CASSLGLRGDQPQHF

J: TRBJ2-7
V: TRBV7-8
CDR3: CASSLAQGPNYEQYF

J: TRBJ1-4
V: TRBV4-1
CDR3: CASSQRGVAGEKLFF

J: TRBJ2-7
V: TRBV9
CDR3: CASSPRGYYEQYF

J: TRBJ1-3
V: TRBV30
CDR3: CAWSGPISGNTIYF

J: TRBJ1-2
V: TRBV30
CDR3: CAWSVYRVMMGYTF

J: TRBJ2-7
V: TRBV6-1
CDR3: CASISDSPYEQYF

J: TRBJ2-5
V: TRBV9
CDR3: CASSVGGLAETQYF

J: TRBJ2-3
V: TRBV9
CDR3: CASSVGSTDTQYF

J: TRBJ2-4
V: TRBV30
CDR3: CAWTQGGLAKNIQYF

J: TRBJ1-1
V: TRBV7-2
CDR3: CASSPRIGGGGTEAFF

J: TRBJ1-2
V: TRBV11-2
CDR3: CASSLGISVGGYTF

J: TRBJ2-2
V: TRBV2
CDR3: CASSLERGGNTGELFF

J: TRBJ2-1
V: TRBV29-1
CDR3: CRGGGGQNYNEQFF

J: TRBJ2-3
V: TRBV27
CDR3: CASSLGSTDTQYF

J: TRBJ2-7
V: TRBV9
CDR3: CASSVAGFGSYEQYF

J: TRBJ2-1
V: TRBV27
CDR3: CASSFGGRLYNEQFF

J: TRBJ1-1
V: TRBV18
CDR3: CASSPRTGSTMNTEAFF

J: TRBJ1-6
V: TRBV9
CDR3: CASSLQGAGSPLHF

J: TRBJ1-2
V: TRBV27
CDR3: CASSLEEGGHYGYTF

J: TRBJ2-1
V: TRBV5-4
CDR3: CASSLHSGERNEQFF

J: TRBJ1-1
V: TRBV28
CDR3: CASSPLLNTEAFF

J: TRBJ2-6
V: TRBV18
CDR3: CASSPAGVHSGANVLTF

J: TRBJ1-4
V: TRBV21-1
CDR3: CASSIDTYEKLFF

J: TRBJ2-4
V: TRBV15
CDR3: CATRSSENIQYF